The next 12 T cell receptor beta chains were all read from a single sample in a study of patients and donors after allogeneic stem cell transplantation. TCRdb redid the calling of the RT-PCR reads with MiXCR, one entry per CDR3 protein. The table lists around 150,000 distinct CDR3 sequences, around 30% of them singletons. The sequenced sample consisted of blood, either unsorted or a sorted T cell fraction (not recorded which). These receptors were obtained from a human donor who was either an allogeneic HSCT recipient or a stem cell or donor lymphocyte infusion donor (not recorded which). It is not recorded whose cells these are; they may come from a transplant donor.

This clonotype was detected only a few times. This chain links TRBV4-2 with TRBJ2-3; 7 bases map to TRBD1. Trimming removed 1 base from V and 4 bases from J; junction bases left unmatched: 2. In germline, CDR1 is LGHNA, CDR2 YNFKEQ. The CDR3 totals 14 residues. CDR3 region: CASSQVQGADTQYF. The CDR3 coding sequence is TGTGCCAGCAGCCAAGTTCAGGGGGCAGATACGCAGTATTTT.

The chain employs TRBV7-2 and TRBJ2-5; TRBD2 matches at 15 bases. This CDR3 region has 17 residues. J was trimmed by 1 base and V by 3 bases; bases with no gene match: 3. The germline V gene has CDR1 SGHTA and CDR2 FQGNSA. The CDR3 region is CASSLGTSGRIQETQYF. Here the CDR3 DNA reads TGTGCCAGCAGCTTGGGGACTAGCGGGAGGATCCAAGAGACCCAGTACTTC.

The V and J genes are TRBV4-1 and TRBJ2-2; 8 nucleotides match TRBD1. With V trimmed by 0 bases and J by 5 bases, 2 bases remained unmatched. This CDR3 has 15 amino acids. Germline CDR1 reads MGHRA; CDR2 reads YSYEKL. The CDR3 DNA reads as TGCGCCAGCAGCCAAGAACAGGGGGAAACCGGGGAGCTGTTTTTT. This codes for CASSQEQGETGELFF.

The chain has TRBV28 and TRBJ2-2, with D perhaps TRBD2 (5 bases). The CDR3 contains 15 residues. Germline values: CDR1 MDHEN, CDR2 SYDVKM. The V gene lost 1 base and the J gene lost 4 bases, with 10 bases spanning the gap. This CDR3 reads CASSLLPSGTGELFF. The CDR3, as DNA: TGTGCCAGCAGTTTATTACCGAGCGGCACCGGGGAGCTGTTTTTT.

This clonotype was found a few times. The chain combines TRBV29-1 with TRBJ2-3, with 12 nucleotides matching TRBD2. The junction had 9 bases not matched to a gene; V was cut back by 0 bases and J by 2 bases. The CDR3 is made up of 18 amino acids. CDR1 and CDR2 from the germline V gene are SQVTM and ANQGSEA. CDR3 residues: CSVEDPYSSGRATDTQYF. CDR3 coding DNA: TGCAGCGTTGAAGACCCTTACTCTAGCGGGAGGGCCACAGATACGCAGTATTTT.

This chain joins TRBV12-3 or TRBV12-4 and TRBJ2-3; 12 bases map to TRBD2. The CDR3 is 15 amino acids. V trimming: 6 bases; J trimming: 5 bases; junction bases outside the gene matches: 6. The CDR3 region has the DNA TGTGCCAGCAGACGACTAGCGGGAGCTATAGATACGCAGTATTTT. Its translation: CASRRLAGAIDTQYF.

This chain connects TRBV5-5 to TRBJ1-5; no reliable D call. The germline V and J ends were trimmed by 1 base and 0 bases, with 8 bases remaining between them. The germline V gene encodes CDR1 SGHKS and CDR2 YYEKEE (reference sequence). The CDR3 loop spans 15 amino acids. This CDR3 reads CASSLSGNSNQPQHF. The CDR3 DNA is TGTGCCAGCAGCTTGTCTGGGAATAGCAATCAGCCCCAGCATTTT.

This clonotype was detected a few times. The chain combines TRBV12-3 or TRBV12-4 with TRBJ2-7, with D unclear. V was shortened by 3 bases and J by 0 bases, with 9 bases between the two germline ends. CDR3 size: 14 residues. Written as DNA, the CDR3 is TGTGCCAGCAGTTTTTCGCTAGACTCCTACGAGCAGTACTTC. Its translation: CASSFSLDSYEQYF.

This clonotype was detected many times. The V gene is TRBV6-4, the J gene TRBJ1-2, with 7 bases aligning to TRBD1. This CDR3 has 13 residues. The J segment lost 3 bases and the V segment lost 5 bases, leaving 3 bases of the junction unmatched. Germline assignment: CDR1 MRHNA and CDR2 SNTAGT. CDR3 DNA sequence: TGTGCCAGCAGTTCCACAGGGGACTATGGCTACACCTTC. It encodes CASSSTGDYGYTF.

This clonotype was seen repeatedly, ten times or more. This rearrangement joins TRBV28 to TRBJ1-5; D perhaps matches TRBD1 (6 bases). The CDR3 runs 15 residues. CDR1 is MDHEN and CDR2 is SYDVKM in the germline V gene. Between the trimmed V and J ends, which lost 0 bases and 1 base, there was a span of 7 bases. DNA of the CDR3: TGTGCCAGCAGTTTATGGGGGGCCAGCAATCAGCCCCAGCATTTT. This translates into CASSLWGASNQPQHF.

This CDR3 is CAWRLAGDYTGELFF. DNA for the CDR3: TGTGCCTGGAGACTAGCGGGAGATTACACCGGGGAGCTGTTTTTT. The V call is TRBV30, the J call TRBJ2-2; 11 nucleotides agree with TRBD2. V was clipped by 3 bases and J by 3 bases; unmatched bases: 3. The CDR3 loop spans 15 amino acids. Germline loops: CDR1 GTSNPN, CDR2 SVGIG (reference sequence).

The chain links TRBV27 to TRBJ2-1; TRBD1 might be the D (7 bases). This CDR3 is 13 amino acids long. Germline V gene lookup returns CDR1 MNHEY and CDR2 SMNVEV (reference sequence). V was trimmed by 6 bases and J by 7 bases, leaving 13 bases between them. CDR3 sequence reads: CASRQTGRNEQFF. The CDR3 DNA is TGTGCCAGCAGACAGACAGGGAGGAATGAGCAGTTCTTC.